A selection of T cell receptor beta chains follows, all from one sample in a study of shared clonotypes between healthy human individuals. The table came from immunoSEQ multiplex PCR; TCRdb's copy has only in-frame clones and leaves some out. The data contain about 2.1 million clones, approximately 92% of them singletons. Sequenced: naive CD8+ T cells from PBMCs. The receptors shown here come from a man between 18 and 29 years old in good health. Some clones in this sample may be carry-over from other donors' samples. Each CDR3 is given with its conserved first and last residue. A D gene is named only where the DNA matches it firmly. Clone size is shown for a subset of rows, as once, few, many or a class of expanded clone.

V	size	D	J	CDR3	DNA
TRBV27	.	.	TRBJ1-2	CASSHGQNYGYTF	TGTGCCAGCTCACACGGACAGAACTATGGCTACACCTTC
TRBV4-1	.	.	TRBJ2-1	CASSQDQSRPYNEQFF	TGCGCCAGCAGCCAAGATCAATCCCGCCCCTACAATGAGCAGTTCTTC
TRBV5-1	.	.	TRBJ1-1	CASSWGRSNTEAFF	TGCGCCAGCAGCTGGGGACGGTCAAACACTGAAGCTTTCTTT
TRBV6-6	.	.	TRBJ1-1	CASSYGGVNTEAFF	TGTGCCAGCAGTTACGGGGGGGTGAACACTGAAGCTTTCTTT
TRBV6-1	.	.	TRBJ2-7	CASSEKGISPEQYF	TGTGCCAGCAGTGAAAAGGGGATTTCGCCCGAGCAGTACTTC
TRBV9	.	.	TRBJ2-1	CASSVVGLAKYNEQFF	TGTGCCAGCAGCGTAGTCGGGCTAGCGAAATACAATGAGCAGTTCTTC
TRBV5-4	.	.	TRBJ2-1	CASSLASVVSEQFF	TGTGCCAGCAGCTTGGCTAGTGTAGTCAGTGAGCAGTTCTTC
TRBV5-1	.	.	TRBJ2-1	CASSLVFGTDYNEQFF	TGCGCCAGCAGCTTGGTGTTCGGGACCGATTACAATGAGCAGTTCTTC
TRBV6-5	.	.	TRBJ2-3	CATREGTADTQYF	TGTGCAACGCGGGAAGGGACGGCAGATACGCAGTATTTT
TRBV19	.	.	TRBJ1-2	CASSGGLIYGYTF	TGTGCCAGTAGTGGGGGACTCATCTATGGCTACACCTTC
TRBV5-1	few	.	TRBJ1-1	CASSFYPEGRAEAFF	TGCGCCAGCAGCTTTTACCCTGAGGGAAGGGCTGAAGCTTTCTTT
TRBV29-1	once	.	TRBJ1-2	CSVAGRDSIYGYTF	TGCAGCGTTGCGGGCAGAGATTCGATCTATGGCTACACCTTC
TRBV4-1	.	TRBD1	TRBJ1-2	CASSQDSPDRAGGGYTF	TGCGCCAGCAGCCAAGACTCCCCGGACAGGGCCGGCGGGGGCTACACCTTC
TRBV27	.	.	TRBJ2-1	CASSLSNEQFF	TGTGCCAGCAGTTTAAGCAATGAGCAGTTCTTC
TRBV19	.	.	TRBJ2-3	CASSPRSAGTDTQYF	TGTGCCAGTAGCCCAAGGTCCGCGGGCACAGATACGCAGTATTTT
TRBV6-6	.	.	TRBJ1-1	CASNTGGNTEAFF	TGTGCCAGTAACACAGGTGGGAACACTGAAGCTTTCTTT
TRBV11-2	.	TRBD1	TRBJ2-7	CASSFYRGNEQYF	TGTGCCAGCAGCTTCTACAGGGGAAACGAGCAGTACTTC
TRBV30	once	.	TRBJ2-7	CAWSAGTEQYF	TGTGCCTGGAGTGCCGGGACCGAGCAGTACTTC
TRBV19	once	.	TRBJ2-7	CASKGGRDEQYF	TGTGCCAGTAAGGGGGGGAGAGACGAGCAGTACTTC
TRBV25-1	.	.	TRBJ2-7	CASSAVWYEQYF	TGTGCCAGCAGTGCGGTCTGGTACGAGCAGTACTTC
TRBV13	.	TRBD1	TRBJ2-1	CASSVPGQGHNEQFF	TGTGCCAGCAGCGTACCGGGACAGGGGCACAATGAGCAGTTCTTC
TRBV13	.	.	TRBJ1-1	CASSSVGAMNTEAFF	TGTGCCAGCAGCTCCGTCGGGGCCATGAACACTGAAGCTTTCTTT
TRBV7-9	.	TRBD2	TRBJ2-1	CASSSRTSGGSYNEQFF	TGTGCCAGCAGCTCGCGGACTAGCGGCGGCTCCTACAATGAGCAGTTCTTC
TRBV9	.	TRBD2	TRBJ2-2	CASTGLAENTGELFF	TGTGCCAGCACTGGACTAGCGGAAAACACCGGGGAGCTGTTTTTT
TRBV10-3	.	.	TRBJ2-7	CAISQGYEQYF	TGTGCCATCAGCCAGGGCTACGAGCAGTACTTC
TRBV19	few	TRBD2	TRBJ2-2	CASSIALAGGVGELFF	TGTGCCAGTAGTATAGCACTAGCGGGAGGGGTCGGGGAGCTGTTTTTT
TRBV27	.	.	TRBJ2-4	CASSGRVSGAKNIQYF	TGTGCCAGCAGTGGTAGGGTGTCTGGGGCCAAAAACATTCAGTACTTC
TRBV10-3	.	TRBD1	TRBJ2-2	CASSTRTGGVGELFF	TGTGCCAGCAGTACCCGGACAGGGGGTGTCGGGGAGCTGTTTTTT
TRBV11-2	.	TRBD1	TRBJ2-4	CASSPAPGTGGRSQYF	TGTGCCAGCAGTCCGGCCCCCGGGACAGGGGGCCGGAGTCAGTACTTC
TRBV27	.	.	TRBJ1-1	CASSKTTGYTEAFF	TGTGCCAGCAGTAAAACGACCGGGTACACTGAAGCTTTCTTT
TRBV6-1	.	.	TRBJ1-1	CASIEAGGTEAFF	TGTGCCAGCATCGAGGCTGGGGGCACTGAAGCTTTCTTT
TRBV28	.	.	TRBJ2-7	CASSFATGGSNEQYF	TGTGCCAGCAGTTTCGCCACCGGGGGTAGTAACGAGCAGTACTTC
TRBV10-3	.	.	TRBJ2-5	CAISESQGTGQETQYF	TGTGCCATCAGTGAGTCACAGGGTACCGGGCAAGAGACCCAGTACTTC
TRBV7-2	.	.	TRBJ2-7	CASSLRAEYPYEQYF	TGTGCCAGCAGCTTACGAGCGGAGTATCCCTACGAGCAGTACTTC
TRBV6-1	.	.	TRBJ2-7	CASIGSPSYEQYF	TGTGCCAGCATAGGATCGCCGTCCTACGAGCAGTACTTC
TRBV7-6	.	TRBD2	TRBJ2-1	CASSLSAGGLAYNEQFF	TGTGCCAGCAGCTTATCCGCGGGAGGGTTAGCCTACAATGAGCAGTTCTTC
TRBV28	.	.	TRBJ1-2	CASSPRGGRYGYTF	TGTGCCAGCAGTCCCCGTGGCGGCCGCTATGGCTACACCTTC
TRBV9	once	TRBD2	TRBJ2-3	CASSVGAGGSSTDTQYF	TGTGCCAGCAGCGTAGGGGCGGGGGGCTCTAGCACAGATACGCAGTATTTT
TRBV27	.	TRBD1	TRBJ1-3	CASSPRQGTRGNTIYF	TGTGCCAGCAGTCCTAGACAGGGGACTCGTGGAAACACCATATATTTT
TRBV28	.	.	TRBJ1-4	CASSFGRFDTVYEKLFF	TGTGCCAGCAGTTTCGGGAGATTCGACACCGTGTATGAAAAACTGTTTTTT